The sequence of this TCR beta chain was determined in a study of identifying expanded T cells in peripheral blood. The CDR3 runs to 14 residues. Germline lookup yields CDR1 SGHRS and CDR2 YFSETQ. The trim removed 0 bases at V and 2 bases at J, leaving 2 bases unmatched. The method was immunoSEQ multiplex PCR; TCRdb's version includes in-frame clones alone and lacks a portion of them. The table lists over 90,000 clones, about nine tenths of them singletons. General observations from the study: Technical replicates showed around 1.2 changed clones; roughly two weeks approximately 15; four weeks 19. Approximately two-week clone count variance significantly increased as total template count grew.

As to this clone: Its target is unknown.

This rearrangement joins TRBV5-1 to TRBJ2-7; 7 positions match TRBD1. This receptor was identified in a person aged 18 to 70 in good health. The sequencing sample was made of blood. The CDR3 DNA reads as TGCGCCAGCAGCTTGGGTCAGGGGGCCTACGAGCAGTACTTC. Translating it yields CASSLGQGAYEQYF.